The 19 T cell receptor beta chains below come from one sample, sequenced in a study of T cells expressing NK-cell markers. Reprocessing the 5' RACE reads, TCRdb reports a single entry for every CDR3 protein and omits DNA. The listing records 300,000 to 500,000 distinct CDR3 sequences. The sequenced sample was blood T cells: a sorted CD56 or NKG2C T cell subset, CD4+ or CD8+ T cells, or bulk PBMC T cells (not recorded which). Receptors were obtained from a woman aged 45-59 years in good health.

The rearrangement links TRBV7-6 to TRBJ2-5; TCRdb indicates TRBD2, and absent DNA this call remains unverified. The CDR3 has 15 residues. Germline V gene data show CDR1 as SGHVS and CDR2 as FNYEAQ. CDR3 protein: CASSLQTRAQETQYF.

The gene calls are TRBV6-6 and TRBJ2-4. Per the germline V gene, CDR1 is MNHNY and CDR2 is SVGAGI (reference sequence). CDR3 size: 13 residues. CDR3 protein: CASSSGLANIQYF.

The V and J genes are TRBV7-8 and TRBJ2-1; TCRdb returns TRBD2, unconfirmable since there is no DNA. CDR1 SGHVS and CDR2 FQNEAQ come from the germline V gene. This CDR3 is built from 15 residues. The CDR3 sequence is CASSPGTSRPGEQFF.

This sequence joins TRBV5-1 and TRBJ1-5; TCRdb designates TRBD1, a call that cannot be tested without DNA. CDR1 and CDR2 from the germline V gene are SGHRS and YFSETQ. The CDR3 consists of 15 residues. CDR3 sequence reads: CASSLGPGPDQPQHF.

The genes are TRBV7-8 and TRBJ2-6. Germline V lookup: CDR1 SGHVS, CDR2 FQNEAQ. The CDR3 is 16 amino acids. The CDR3: CASSLGARPGANVLTF.

The V and J genes are TRBV3-1 and TRBJ1-5. The CDR3 has 13 amino acids. Germline V gene sequence: CDR1 LGHDT, CDR2 YNNKEL (reference sequence). The CDR3 spells CASSQGTAQPQHF.

The chain links TRBV12-3 or TRBV12-4 to TRBJ2-5; checking the TCRdb D call of TRBD2 is not possible without DNA. The CDR3 has 16 amino acids. The CDR3 here is CASRTSGRAGRETQYF.

The genes are TRBV3-1 and TRBJ1-2; lacking DNA, the TRBD1 call made by TCRdb goes unchecked. The CDR3 is 16 residues long. Germline CDR1 is LGHDT and CDR2 is YNNKEL (reference sequence). CDR3 residues: CASSQGVVRPMDGYTF.

This chain joins TRBV7-9 and TRBJ2-1; as DNA is missing, the TRBD2 call by TCRdb cannot be tested. CDR3 length: 17 amino acids. The germline V gene has CDR1 SEHNR and CDR2 FQNEAQ (reference sequence). The CDR3 sequence is CASSLAGRALPYNEQFF.

This chain uses TRBV3-1 with TRBJ1-1; TCRdb's assignment of TRBD1 cannot be checked, as there is no DNA. This CDR3 contains 17 residues. Germline CDR1 is LGHDT and CDR2 is YNNKEL (reference sequence). The CDR3 spells CASSLWAHGTGYTEAFF.

The chain links TRBV5-1 to TRBJ2-3. Germline V lookup: CDR1 SGHRS, CDR2 YFSETQ. This CDR3 has 16 residues. CDR3: CASSLLEGGSTDTQYF.

The chain is built from TRBV6-6 and TRBJ2-1. Looked up from germline, CDR1 is MNHNY and CDR2 is SVGAGI (reference sequence). The CDR3 contains 13 residues. The CDR3 sequence: CASSYSGYNEQFF.

The chain links TRBV7-9 to TRBJ2-6; TCRdb's D gene call, TRBD1, goes unchecked for lack of DNA. CDR3 length: 18 residues. The germline gives CDR1 SEHNR, CDR2 FQNEAQ (reference sequence). CDR3: CASSIYRVEGSGANVLTF.

V usage is TRBV7-2 and J usage is TRBJ2-1; the TCRdb D gene call, TRBD2, has no DNA to confirm it. Per the germline V gene, CDR1 is SGHTA and CDR2 is FQGNSA. The CDR3 is made up of 17 amino acids. CDR3 in amino acids: CASSPTASGILSAEQFF.

The chain recombines TRBV7-7 with TRBJ2-5; the TRBD2 assignment by TCRdb is unverifiable without DNA. Germline CDR1 is SSHAT and CDR2 is FNYEAQ (reference sequence). CDR3 length: 13 amino acids. The CDR3 loop is CASSSLGLAAQYF.

V and J are TRBV20-1 and TRBJ2-1; without DNA, the TCRdb call of TRBD2 cannot be checked. Germline CDR1 and CDR2: DFQATT and SNEGSKA (reference sequence). This CDR3 comprises 16 residues. Here the CDR3 reads CSARDRLAATYNEQFF.

The chain joins TRBV9 to TRBJ2-2; TCRdb names TRBD2, which stays unverified in the absence of DNA. CDR1 is SGDLS, CDR2 YYNGEE, per germline. This CDR3 is 16 amino acids long. CDR3: CASSVALAGETGELFF.

The chain links TRBV27 to TRBJ1-5; TCRdb reports TRBD1, a call that lacks DNA to check it against. CDR1 is MNHEY and CDR2 is SMNVEV in the germline V gene (reference sequence). The CDR3 runs to 18 residues. CDR3 in amino acids: CASSLTRPGTGGNQPQHF.

The chain links TRBV18 to TRBJ2-5; as DNA is missing, the TRBD2 call by TCRdb cannot be tested. CDR3 size: 15 residues. Germline CDR1 is KGHSH and CDR2 is LQKENI. CDR3 protein: CASSQTAGARETQYF.